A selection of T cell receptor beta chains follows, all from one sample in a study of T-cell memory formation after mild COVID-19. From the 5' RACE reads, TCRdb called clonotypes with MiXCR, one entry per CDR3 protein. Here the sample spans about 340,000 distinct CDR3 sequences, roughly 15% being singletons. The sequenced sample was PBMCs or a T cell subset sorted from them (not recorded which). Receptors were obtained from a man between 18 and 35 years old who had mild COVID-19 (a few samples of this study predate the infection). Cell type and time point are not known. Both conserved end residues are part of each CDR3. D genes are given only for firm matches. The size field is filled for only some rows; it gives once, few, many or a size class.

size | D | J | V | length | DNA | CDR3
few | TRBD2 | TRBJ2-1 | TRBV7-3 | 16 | TGTGCCAGCAGCTCCGACCTAGCGGGGTTTTCCCATGAGCAGTTCTTC | CASSSDLAGFSHEQFF
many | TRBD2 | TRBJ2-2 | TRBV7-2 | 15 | TGTGCCAGCAGCTTCACTAGCGGGGTCACCGGGGAGCTGTTTTTT | CASSFTSGVTGELFF
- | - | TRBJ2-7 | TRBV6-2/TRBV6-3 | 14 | TGTGCCAGCAGTTACTCGCGGGGTCTCTCCGATCAGTACTTC | CASSYSRGLSDQYF
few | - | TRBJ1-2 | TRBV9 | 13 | TGTGCCAGCTCGACTTTTACTCACTATGGCTACACCTTC | CASSTFTHYGYTF
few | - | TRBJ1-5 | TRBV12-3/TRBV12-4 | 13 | TGTGCCAGCAGTTATCATCCAGATCAGCCCCAGCATTTT | CASSYHPDQPQHF
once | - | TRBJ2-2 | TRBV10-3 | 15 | TGTGCCATCAGTGTTCTATGGCAGGGGTCCGGGGAGCTGTTTTTT | CAISVLWQGSGELFF
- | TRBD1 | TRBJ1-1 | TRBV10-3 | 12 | TGTGCCATCAGGGGACAGGACACTGAAGCTTTCTTT | CAIRGQDTEAFF
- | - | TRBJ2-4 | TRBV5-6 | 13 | TGTGCCAGCAGCTTGGCGGGAGTAAACATTCAGTACTTC | CASSLAGVNIQYF
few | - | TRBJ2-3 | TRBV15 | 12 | TGTGCCACCAGCAGAGATCGGGGGACGCAGTATTTT | CATSRDRGTQYF
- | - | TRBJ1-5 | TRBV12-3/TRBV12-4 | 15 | TGTGCCAGCAGCGTCAGGGGAGGAAGCAATCAGCCCCAGCATTTT | CASSVRGGSNQPQHF
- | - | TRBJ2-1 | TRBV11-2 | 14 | TGTGCCAGCAGCTTTAATCCCCTCTACAATGAGCAGTTCTTC | CASSFNPLYNEQFF
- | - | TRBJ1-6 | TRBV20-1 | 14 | TGCAGTGCTCGAAACAGTTCCTATAATTCACCCCTCCACTTT | CSARNSSYNSPLHF
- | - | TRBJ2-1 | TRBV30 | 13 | TGTGCCTGGAGCGCAGACACATACAATGAGCAGTTCTTC | CAWSADTYNEQFF
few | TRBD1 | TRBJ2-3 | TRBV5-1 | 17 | TGCGCCAGCAGCCTCGGGTCTAAACAGGGGAAAGCAGATACGCAGTATTTT | CASSLGSKQGKADTQYF
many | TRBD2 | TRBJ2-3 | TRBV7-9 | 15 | TGTGCCAGCAGTCAAGAGGCGGGGGGCACAGATACGCAGTATTTT | CASSQEAGGTDTQYF
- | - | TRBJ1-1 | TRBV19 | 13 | TGTGCCAGTAGTCAGTCTGTGAGCGCTGAAGCTTTCTTT | CASSQSVSAEAFF
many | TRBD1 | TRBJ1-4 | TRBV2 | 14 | TGTGCCAGCAGGGGGACAGGGGGTAATGAAAAACTGTTTTTT | CASRGTGGNEKLFF
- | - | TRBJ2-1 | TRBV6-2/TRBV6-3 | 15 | TGTGCCAGCAGTTACCAGGACAGGGCGGGGGATGAGCAGTTCTTC | CASSYQDRAGDEQFF
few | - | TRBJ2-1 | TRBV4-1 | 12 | TGCGCCAGCAGCCTGACAGGACATGAGCAGTTCTTC | CASSLTGHEQFF
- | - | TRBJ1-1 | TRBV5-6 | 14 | TGTGCCAGCAGCTTGGGGCGGGCGCACACTGAAGCTTTCTTT | CASSLGRAHTEAFF
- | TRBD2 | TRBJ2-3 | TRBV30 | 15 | TGTGCCTGGAGCAGTGGCGGGGGGGGCACAGATACGCAGTATTTT | CAWSSGGGGTDTQYF
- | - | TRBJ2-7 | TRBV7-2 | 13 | TGTGCCAGCAGCTTAGCGCGGCACAGGGAGCAGTACTTC | CASSLARHREQYF
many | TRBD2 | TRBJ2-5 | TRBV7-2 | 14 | TGTGCCAGCAGCGGGACTAGCGGGGAAGAGACCCAGTACTTC | CASSGTSGEETQYF
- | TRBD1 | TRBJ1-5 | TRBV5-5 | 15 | TGTGCCAGCAGCTCCGACAGGGATCGGTATCAGCCCCAGCATTTT | CASSSDRDRYQPQHF
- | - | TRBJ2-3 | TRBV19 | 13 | TGTGCCAGTAGTACCACAGGTGCAGATACGCAGTATTTT | CASSTTGADTQYF
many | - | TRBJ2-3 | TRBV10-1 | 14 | TGCGCCAGCAGCGCCGCCGACAGTTCAGATACGCAGTATTTT | CASSAADSSDTQYF
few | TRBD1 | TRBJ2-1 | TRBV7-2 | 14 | TGTGCCAGCAGCTTAGTGGGACAGGGGGTTGAGCAGTTCTTC | CASSLVGQGVEQFF
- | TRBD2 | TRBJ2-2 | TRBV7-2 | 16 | TGTGCCAGCAGCGAAAAAGCGGGGGGGCGCACCGGGGAGCTGTTTTTT | CASSEKAGGRTGELFF
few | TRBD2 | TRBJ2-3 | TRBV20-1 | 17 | TGCAGTGCTAGAGCTACTACCGGACTAGCGGGGGGAGATACGCAGTATTTT | CSARATTGLAGGDTQYF